The TCR beta chain described here comes from a study of blood T cell repertoires in COVID-19. Authors' methods: Using reference gene primer amplification, nucleated cell counts were estimated. The assay was immunoSEQ multiplex PCR, and TCRdb's table has in-frame clones only and misses some. The V and J calls and clone size were taken over from that table, and D and trimming were inferred from the DNA. This sample has approximately 250,000 clones, with around 89% found just once. Germline CDR1 reads SGDLS; CDR2 reads YYNGEE. V gave up 3 bases and J gave up 2 bases; unmatched junction bases: 10. The CDR3 is 16 residues long.

Sequencing used PBMCs or T cells enriched from blood (not recorded which). The TCR sequence derives from a woman aged 35 to 49 with acute COVID-19. The rearrangement joins TRBV9 to TRBJ2-5, with 7 bases fitting TRBD2. CDR3 protein: CASSETGGRSQETQYF. The CDR3 coding sequence is TGTGCCAGCAGCGAGACGGGGGGACGGTCTCAAGAGACCCAGTACTTC.